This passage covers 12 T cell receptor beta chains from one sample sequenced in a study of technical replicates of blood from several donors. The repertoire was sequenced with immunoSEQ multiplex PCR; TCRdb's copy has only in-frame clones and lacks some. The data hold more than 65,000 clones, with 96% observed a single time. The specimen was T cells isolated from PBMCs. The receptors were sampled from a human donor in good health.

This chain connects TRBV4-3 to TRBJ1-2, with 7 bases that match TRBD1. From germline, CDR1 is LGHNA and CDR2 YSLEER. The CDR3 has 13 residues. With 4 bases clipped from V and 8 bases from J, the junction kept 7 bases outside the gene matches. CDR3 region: CASSPTGREGYTF. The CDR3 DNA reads TGCGCCAGCAGCCCGACAGGGAGAGAAGGCTACACCTTC.

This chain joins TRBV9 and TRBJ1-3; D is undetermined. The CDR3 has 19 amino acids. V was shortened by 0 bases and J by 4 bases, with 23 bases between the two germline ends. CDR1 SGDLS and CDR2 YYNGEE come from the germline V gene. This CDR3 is CASSVEIVERVTGGNTIYF. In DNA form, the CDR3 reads TGTGCCAGCAGCGTAGAAATAGTAGAGAGGGTGACGGGAGGAAACACCATATATTTT.

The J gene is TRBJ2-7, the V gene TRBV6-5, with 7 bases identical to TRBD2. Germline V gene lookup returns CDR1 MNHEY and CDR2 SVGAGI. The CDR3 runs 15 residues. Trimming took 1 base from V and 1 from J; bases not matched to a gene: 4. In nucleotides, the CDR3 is TGTGCCAGCAGTTACTTAATGGGGGGGTCCTACGAGCAGTACTTC. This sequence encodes CASSYLMGGSYEQYF.

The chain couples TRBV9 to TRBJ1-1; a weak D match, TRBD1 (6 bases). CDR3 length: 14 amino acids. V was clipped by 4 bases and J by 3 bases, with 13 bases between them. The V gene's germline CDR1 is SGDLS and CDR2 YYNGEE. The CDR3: CASSLSGEDTEAFF. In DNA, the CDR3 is TGTGCCAGCAGCTTATCAGGGGAAGACACTGAAGCTTTCTTT.

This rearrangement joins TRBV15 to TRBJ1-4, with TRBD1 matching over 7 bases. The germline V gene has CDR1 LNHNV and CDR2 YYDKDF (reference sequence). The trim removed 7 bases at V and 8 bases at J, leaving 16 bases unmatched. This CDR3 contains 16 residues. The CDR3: CATKGTTGRNMEKLFF. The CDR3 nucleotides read TGTGCCACCAAGGGAACGACAGGGCGTAATATGGAAAAACTGTTTTTT. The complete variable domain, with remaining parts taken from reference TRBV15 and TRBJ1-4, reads DAMVIQNPRYQVTQFGKPVTLSCSQTLNHNVMYWYQQKSSQAPKLLFHYYDKDFNNEADTPDNFQSRRPNTSFCFLDIRSPGLGDTAMYLCATKGTTGRNMEKLFFGSGTQLSVL.

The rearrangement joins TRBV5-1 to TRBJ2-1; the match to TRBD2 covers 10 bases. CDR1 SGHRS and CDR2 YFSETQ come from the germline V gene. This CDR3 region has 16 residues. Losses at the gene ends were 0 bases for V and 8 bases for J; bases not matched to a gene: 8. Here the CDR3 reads CASSLGGLAGVDEQFF. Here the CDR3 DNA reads TGCGCCAGCAGCTTGGGGGGGCTAGCGGGAGTAGATGAGCAGTTCTTC.

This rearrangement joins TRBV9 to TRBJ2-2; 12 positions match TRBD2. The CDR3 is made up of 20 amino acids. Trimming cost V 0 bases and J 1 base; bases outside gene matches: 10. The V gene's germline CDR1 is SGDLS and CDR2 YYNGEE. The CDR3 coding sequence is TGTGCCAGCAGCGTAGCTCCCCTAGCGGGAGGGCCAGGGAACACCGGGGAGCTGTTTTTT. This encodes CASSVAPLAGGPGNTGELFF. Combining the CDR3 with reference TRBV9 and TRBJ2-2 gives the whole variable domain DSGVTQTPKHLITATGQRVTLRCSPRSGDLSVYWYQQSLDQGLQFLIQYYNGEERAKGNILERFSAQQFPDLHSELNLSSLELGDSALYFCASSVAPLAGGPGNTGELFFGEGSRLTVL.

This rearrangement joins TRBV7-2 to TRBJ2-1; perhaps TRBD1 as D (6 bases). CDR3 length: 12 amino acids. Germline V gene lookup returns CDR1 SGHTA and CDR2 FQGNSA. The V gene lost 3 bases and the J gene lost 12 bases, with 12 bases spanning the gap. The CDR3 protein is CASSLGAAMQFF. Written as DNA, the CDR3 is TGTGCCAGCAGCTTGGGGGCGGCCATGCAGTTCTTC.

CDR3 residues: CASSYSRLAGAYEQYF. DNA of the CDR3: TGTGCCAGCAGTTACTCGCGACTAGCGGGAGCCTACGAGCAGTACTTC. The chain couples TRBV6-5 to TRBJ2-7; 12 bases map to TRBD2. The CDR3 loop spans 16 amino acids. The germline CDR1 and CDR2 sequences are MNHEY and SVGAGI. Trimming removed 0 bases from V and 2 bases from J; junction bases left unmatched: 2.

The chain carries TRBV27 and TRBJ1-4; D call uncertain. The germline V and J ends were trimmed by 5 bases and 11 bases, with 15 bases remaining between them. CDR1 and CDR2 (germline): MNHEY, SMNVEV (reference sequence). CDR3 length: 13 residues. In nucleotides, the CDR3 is TGTGCCAGCAGTCTGGCCGGTGGAGGGAAACTGTTTTTT. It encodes CASSLAGGGKLFF.

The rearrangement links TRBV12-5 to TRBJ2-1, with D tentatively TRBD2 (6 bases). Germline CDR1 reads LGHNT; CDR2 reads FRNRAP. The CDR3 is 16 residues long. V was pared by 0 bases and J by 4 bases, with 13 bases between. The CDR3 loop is CASGLVQAGLYNEQFF. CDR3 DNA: TGTGCTAGTGGTTTGGTACAGGCGGGATTGTACAATGAGCAGTTCTTC.

This chain's CDR3 is CASSRPFGGEAFF. The CDR3 DNA sequence: TGTGCCAGCAGTCGACCCTTCGGGGGGGAAGCTTTCTTT. The rearrangement links TRBV28 to TRBJ1-1; possible D gene TRBD1, 5 bases. Germline values: CDR1 MDHEN, CDR2 SYDVKM. CDR3 size: 13 residues. V lost 5 bases, J lost 8 bases, and 15 bases lay in between.